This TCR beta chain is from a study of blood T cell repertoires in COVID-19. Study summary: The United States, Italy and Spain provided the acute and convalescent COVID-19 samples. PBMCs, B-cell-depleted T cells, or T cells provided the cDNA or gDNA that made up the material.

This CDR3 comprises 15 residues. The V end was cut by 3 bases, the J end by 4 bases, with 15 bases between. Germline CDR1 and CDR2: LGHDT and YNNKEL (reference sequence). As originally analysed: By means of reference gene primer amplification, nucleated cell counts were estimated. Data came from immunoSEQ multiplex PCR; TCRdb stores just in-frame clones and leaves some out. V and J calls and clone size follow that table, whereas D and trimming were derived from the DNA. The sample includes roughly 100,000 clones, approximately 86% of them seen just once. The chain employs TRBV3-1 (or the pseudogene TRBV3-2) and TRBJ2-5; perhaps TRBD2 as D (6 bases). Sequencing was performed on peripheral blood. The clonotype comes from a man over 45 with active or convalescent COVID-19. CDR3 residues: CASSQTQGGGETQYF. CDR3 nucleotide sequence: TGTGCCAGCAGCCAGACCCAGGGAGGTGGAGAGACCCAGTACTTC.